This entry lists 13 T cell receptor beta chains sequenced from one sample in a study of OX40 agonist ivuxolimab in advanced cancers. Data came from immunoSEQ multiplex PCR; TCRdb stores just in-frame clones and leaves some out. The sample consists of 60,000 or so clones, 94% of them appearing once. The sequencing used CD4+ or CD8+ T cells sorted from blood, collected in a trial of the OX40 agonist ivuxolimab. Receptor source: an adult with an advanced solid tumor such as melanoma, head and neck, liver or kidney cancer.

CDR3 in DNA: TGTGCCAGCAGCCGTGACAGGGTTTATAATTCACCCCTCCACTTT. It specifies CASSRDRVYNSPLHF. The chain is built from TRBV5-4 and TRBJ1-6; 7 nucleotides line up with TRBD1. After removal of 4 bases from V and 4 bases from J, the junction contained 5 bases not matched to a gene. This CDR3 has 15 amino acids. Germline V CDR1 and CDR2: SGHNT, YYREEE (reference sequence). The whole variable domain, remainder taken from reference TRBV5-4 and TRBJ1-6, is ETGVTQSPTHLIKTRGQQVTLRCSSQSGHNTVSWYQQALGQGPQFIFQYYREEENGRGNFPPRFSGLQFPNYSSELNVNALELDDSALYLCASSRDRVYNSPLHFGNGTRLTVT.

The chain links TRBV19 to TRBJ2-3, with unresolved D. In germline, CDR1 is LNHDA, CDR2 SQIVND (reference sequence). Deletions cut 0 bases from V and 0 bases from J, with 10 bases between. This CDR3 spans 16 amino acids. CDR3 bases: TGTGCCAGTAGTATAGATTCGTACTCTAGCACAGATACGCAGTATTTT. The encoded protein is CASSIDSYSSTDTQYF. The full variable domain, with the rest looked up from reference TRBV19 and TRBJ2-3, is DGGITQSPKYLFRKEGQNVTLSCEQNLNHDAMYWYRQDPGQGLRLIYYSQIVNDFQKGDIAEGYSVSREKKESFPLTVTSAQKNPTAFYLCASSIDSYSSTDTQYFGPGTRLTVL.

The rearrangement uses TRBV7-9 and TRBJ2-7; D may match TRBD1 or TRBD2 (5 bases each). Germline assignment: CDR1 SEHNR and CDR2 FQNEAQ (reference sequence). CDR3 length equals 14 residues. Trimming removed 4 bases at V and 4 bases at J, with 14 bases between. CDR3 DNA sequence: TGTGCCAGCAGCTCAGGGACCTCCGGGTACGAGCAGTACTTC. It translates to CASSSGTSGYEQYF.

The chain links TRBV30 to TRBJ1-5, with D possibly TRBD1 on 6 matching bases. The CDR3 spans 15 residues. V lost 2 bases and J 7 bases, leaving 18 bases between the germline ends. Per germline, CDR1 GTSNPN and CDR2 SVGIG (reference sequence). As DNA, the CDR3 is TGTGCCTGGAGTCGACAACCGGGACACCGACAGCCCCAGCATTTT. This codes for CAWSRQPGHRQPQHF.

The V and J genes are TRBV4-1 and TRBJ2-1, with D perhaps assigned TRBD1 or TRBD2 (5 bases each). The CDR3 covers 17 residues. Deletions cut 4 bases from V and 3 bases from J, with 19 bases between. Germline-derived CDR1 and CDR2 are MGHRA and YSYEKL. The CDR3 sequence: CASSRQTQEANYNEQFF. For the CDR3, the DNA is TGCGCCAGCAGCCGCCAAACACAGGAGGCCAACTACAATGAGCAGTTCTTC.

The chain recombines TRBV2 with TRBJ2-7, with D maybe TRBD2 (6 bases). The V and J ends lost 4 bases and 4 bases respectively, with 17 bases between them. The CDR3 totals 15 residues. CDR1 SNHLY and CDR2 FYNNEI come from the germline V gene. The CDR3 bases are TGTGCCAGCAGTGGGTGGCGGGACCCGACTTACGAGCAGTACTTC. Translation gives CASSGWRDPTYEQYF.

This sequence joins TRBV6-5 and TRBJ1-5; D uncertain. Trimming took 2 bases from V and 0 from J, leaving 2 bases between them. Germline values: CDR1 MNHEY, CDR2 SVGAGI. The CDR3 is made up of 13 amino acids. The CDR3 reads CASSYGSNQPQHF. The CDR3, as DNA: TGTGCCAGCAGTTACGGTAGCAATCAGCCCCAGCATTTT.

The chain employs TRBV12-5 and TRBJ2-5; D is uncertain. With 1 base removed from V and 5 bases from J, the gap between germline ends came to 20 bases. Germline CDR1 is LGHNT and CDR2 is FRNRAP. This CDR3 is built from 17 residues. This CDR3 reads CASGLAPQLLRLETQYF. For the CDR3, the DNA is TGTGCTAGTGGTTTGGCCCCCCAACTACTCCGGTTGGAGACCCAGTACTTC.

The rearrangement joins TRBV13 to TRBJ2-1; 11 nucleotides agree with TRBD2. The V segment lost 5 bases and the J segment 7 bases; nucleotides outside the gene matches: 10. The length of the CDR3 is 16 residues. The germline gives CDR1 PRHDT, CDR2 FYEKMQ (reference sequence). In DNA form, the CDR3 reads TGTGCCAGCAGCCCCCTACTAGCGGGAGTTGGAAATGAGCAGTTCTTC. It specifies CASSPLLAGVGNEQFF.

CDR3 amino acids: CASSPTGNNEQFF. DNA of the CDR3: TGTGCCAGCAGCCCGACAGGGAACAATGAGCAGTTCTTC. The chain couples TRBV13 to TRBJ2-1, with 7 bases identical to TRBD1. This CDR3 region has 13 residues. After removal of 5 bases from V and 5 bases from J, the junction contained 3 bases not matched to a gene. Germline CDR1 and CDR2: PRHDT and FYEKMQ (reference sequence).

The rearrangement uses TRBV4-3 and TRBJ2-1, with D possibly TRBD2 on 6 matching bases. Germline CDR1 LGHNA, CDR2 YSLEER. Trimming took off 4 bases at V and 0 bases at J, with 13 bases between the two ends. The CDR3 loop spans 16 amino acids. In nucleotides, the CDR3 is TGCGCCAGCAGCCCCTCGGGACTGAGCTCCTACAATGAGCAGTTCTTC. As protein: CASSPSGLSSYNEQFF.

The V call is TRBV11-2, the J call TRBJ2-5, with TRBD2 identical over 14 bases. Germline V lookup: CDR1 SGHAT, CDR2 FQNNGV. J lost 0 bases, V lost 1 base, and 7 bases had no gene match. The CDR3 runs to 19 residues. CDR3 DNA: TGTGCCAGCAGCTTAGTTTGGGGACTAGCGGGAGCGAACCAAGAGACCCAGTACTTC. Its translation: CASSLVWGLAGANQETQYF.

The chain links TRBV30 to TRBJ2-1; possible D gene TRBD2, 6 bases. The CDR3 extends over 15 amino acids. Germline lookup yields CDR1 GTSNPN and CDR2 SVGIG (reference sequence). V dropped 0 bases and J dropped 3 bases, with 12 bases sitting between them. DNA of the CDR3: TGTGCCTGGAGTGTACTTGCGGGGAACTACAATGAGCAGTTCTTC. Its translation: CAWSVLAGNYNEQFF. The variable domain in full, with the rest retrieved from reference TRBV30 and TRBJ2-1, is SQTIHQWPATLVQPVGSPLSLECTVEGTSNPNLYWYRQAAGRGLQLLFYSVGIGQISSEVPQNLSASRPQDRQFILSSKKLLLSDSGFYLCAWSVLAGNYNEQFFGPGTRLTVL.